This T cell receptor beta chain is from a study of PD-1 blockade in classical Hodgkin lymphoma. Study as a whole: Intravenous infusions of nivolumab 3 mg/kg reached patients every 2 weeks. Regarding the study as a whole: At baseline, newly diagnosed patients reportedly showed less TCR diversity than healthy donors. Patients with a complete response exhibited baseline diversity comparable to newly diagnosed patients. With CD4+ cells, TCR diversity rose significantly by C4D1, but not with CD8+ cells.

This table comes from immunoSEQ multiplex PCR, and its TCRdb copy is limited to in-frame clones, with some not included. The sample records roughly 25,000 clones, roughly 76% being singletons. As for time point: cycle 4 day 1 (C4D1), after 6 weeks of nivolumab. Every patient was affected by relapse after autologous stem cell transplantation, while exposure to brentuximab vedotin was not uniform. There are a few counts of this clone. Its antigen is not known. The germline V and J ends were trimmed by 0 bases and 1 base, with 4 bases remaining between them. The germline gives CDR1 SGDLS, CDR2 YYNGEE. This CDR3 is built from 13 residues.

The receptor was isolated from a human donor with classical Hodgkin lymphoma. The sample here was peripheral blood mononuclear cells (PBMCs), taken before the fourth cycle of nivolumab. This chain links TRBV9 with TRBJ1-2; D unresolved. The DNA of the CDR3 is TGTGCCAGCAGCGTAGGCAGTAACTATGGCTACACCTTC. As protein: CASSVGSNYGYTF.